Reported below is one TCR beta chain. Its antigen is unidentified. The data belong to a study of shared clonotypes between healthy human individuals. Regarding the study as a whole: Compared with clonotypes that all four donors shared, non-shared clonotypes had lower generation probabilities. The sole specimen, blood, was sampled, and tissue repertoires likely differ.

Germline assignment: CDR1 SGHNT and CDR2 YYREEE (reference sequence). This CDR3 region has 15 residues. After removal of 1 base from V and 3 bases from J, the junction contained 4 bases not matched to a gene. A deep-level run was used for the assay. The method was immunoSEQ multiplex PCR; TCRdb's version includes in-frame clones alone and lacks a portion of them. The sample lists roughly 1,500,000 clones, roughly 98% occurring once. Sequencing was done on a sample of naive CD4+ T cells sorted from blood. Subset described: CD45RA+ positively selected. This chain connects TRBV5-4 to TRBJ2-7, with 10 bases identical to TRBD2. This receptor was obtained from a man in his thirties or forties in good health. The CDR3 spells CASSLRASGSYEQYF. CDR3 bases: TGTGCCAGCAGCTTGAGGGCTAGCGGGAGCTACGAGCAGTACTTC.